Presented here are 5 T cell receptor beta chains from one specimen sequenced in a study of read filtering for tumor transcriptome and immune sequencing. This library used roughly 400 ng RNA and molecular barcoded adaptors spanning alpha/delta and beta/gamma chains. TCRdb ran MiXCR on the reads and lists one entry per CDR3 protein. The table has 100,000 to 150,000 distinct CDR3 sequences, about 12% seen once; the top ten hold 7% to 9%. Material for sequencing was a population of CD138-negative cells sorted from bone marrow. The receptors originated from a donor at least 40 years old with multiple myeloma.

This clonotype was observed at least ten times. In DNA form, the CDR3 reads TGCAGCGTTGAAGACGTTTTAGCGGGAGGGAGCTCCTACAATGAGCAGTTCTTC. It yields the protein CSVEDVLAGGSSYNEQFF. The chain is built from TRBV29-1 and TRBJ2-1; 11 nucleotides match TRBD2. V shed 0 bases, J shed 0 bases, and the junction held 7 bases outside the gene matches. The CDR3 spans 18 residues. The germline gives CDR1 SQVTM, CDR2 ANQGSEA.

V is TRBV11-2 and J is TRBJ1-1; D is unclear. The CDR3 spans 11 residues. Germline V lookup: CDR1 SGHAT, CDR2 FQNNGV. Trimming pared 7 bases from V and 8 bases from J, leaving 11 bases between. The CDR3 region is CASTQRWEAFF. Written as DNA, the CDR3 is TGTGCCAGCACCCAACGCTGGGAAGCTTTCTTT.

This clonotype was detected many times. The chain has TRBV4-1 and TRBJ1-2; maybe TRBD1 (5 bases). The germline V and J ends were trimmed by 4 bases and 1 base, with 22 bases remaining between them. Germline V gene lookup returns CDR1 MGHRA and CDR2 YSYEKL. This CDR3 is built from 18 residues. CDR3 in DNA: TGCGCCAGCAGCCGACTATTAATCCGGGGCCCCGTTAACTATGGCTACACCTTC. Translated, it gives CASSRLLIRGPVNYGYTF.

This clonotype was seen ten or more times. V and J are TRBV7-9 and TRBJ1-4, with 10 bases identical to TRBD1. CDR3 size: 14 residues. The V and J ends lost 5 bases and 7 bases, in that order; junction bases with no gene match: 4. Germline-derived CDR1 and CDR2 are SEHNR and FQNEAQ (reference sequence). Written as DNA, the CDR3 is TGTGCCAGCAGCCTGACAGGGGGCAGTGAAAAACTGTTTTTT. Amino acid sequence: CASSLTGGSEKLFF.

The table lists this clonotype with many counts. The rearrangement joins TRBV14 to TRBJ2-1; D tentatively fits TRBD1 or TRBD2 (5 bases each). Germline V gene data show CDR1 as SGHDN and CDR2 as FVKESK. The CDR3 has 13 amino acids. V was clipped by 2 bases and J by 6 bases, with 8 bases between them. The CDR3: CASSQPGTNEQFF. The CDR3 DNA reads as TGTGCCAGCAGCCAACCAGGGACCAATGAGCAGTTCTTC.